The 17 T cell receptor beta chains given below trace back to one sample, sequenced in a study of T cells in localized non-small cell lung cancer. Assay: immunoSEQ multiplex PCR; the TCRdb copy retains only in-frame clones and omits some. Of about 26,000 clones listed, 81% are singletons. The source material was peripheral blood, sampled before any cancer treatment. These receptors were obtained from a man between 40 and 70 years old with stage III squamous cell lung carcinoma.

The CDR3: CASSYSPREGELFF. The CDR3 nucleotides are TGTGCCAGCAGTTACTCACCCAGGGAAGGGGAGCTGTTTTTT. The genes are TRBV6-6 and TRBJ2-2, with D possibly being TRBD1 (5 bases). The CDR3 contains 14 residues. Germline lookup yields CDR1 MNHNY and CDR2 SVGAGI (reference sequence). V lost 0 bases to trimming and J lost 8 bases, with 10 bases between them.

The V call is TRBV15, the J call TRBJ2-1, with 9 bases aligning to TRBD1. Germline-derived CDR1 and CDR2 are LNHNV and YYDKDF (reference sequence). Losses at the gene ends were 3 bases for V and 4 bases for J; bases not matched to a gene: 4. CDR3 length: 15 amino acids. CDR3: CATSRTDRGYNEQFF. The CDR3 bases are TGTGCCACCAGCAGGACGGACAGGGGTTACAATGAGCAGTTCTTC.

The V and J genes are TRBV7-9 and TRBJ2-7, with unresolved D. The germline V gene has CDR1 SEHNR and CDR2 FQNEAQ (reference sequence). The V and J ends lost 3 bases and 1 base respectively, with 10 bases between them. This CDR3 is built from 14 residues. CDR3 sequence: CASSFPTGSYEQYF. In DNA, the CDR3 is TGTGCCAGCAGCTTCCCGACTGGGTCCTACGAGCAGTACTTC.

The chain employs TRBV14 and TRBJ1-4, with D unresolved. V gave up 5 bases and J gave up 5 bases, with 12 bases separating them. Germline CDR1 is SGHDN and CDR2 is FVKESK. The CDR3 has 14 amino acids. The CDR3 is CASSYSVRNEKLFF. The CDR3 coding sequence is TGTGCCAGCAGCTACAGTGTCCGAAATGAAAAACTGTTTTTT.

V is TRBV5-4 and J is TRBJ1-1; TRBD1 aligns across 9 bases. CDR1 and CDR2 from the germline V gene are SGHNT and YYREEE (reference sequence). V was clipped by 4 bases and J by 0 bases; unmatched bases: 16. The CDR3 has 19 residues. In DNA, the CDR3 is TGTGCCAGCAGCCCGGGGGGGACAGGGAGTTGGAGGATGAACACTGAAGCTTTCTTT. Residues: CASSPGGTGSWRMNTEAFF. The full variable domain, in which reference TRBV5-4 and TRBJ1-1 provide the parts outside the CDR3, is ETGVTQSPTHLIKTRGQQVTLRCSSQSGHNTVSWYQQALGQGPQFIFQYYREEENGRGNFPPRFSGLQFPNYSSELNVNALELDDSALYLCASSPGGTGSWRMNTEAFFGQGTRLTVV.

The rearrangement joins TRBV19 to TRBJ2-6; no firm D call. Trimming removed 3 bases at V and 4 bases at J, with 10 bases between. Germline CDR1 LNHDA, CDR2 SQIVND (reference sequence). The CDR3 length is 15 residues. The CDR3 nucleotides read TGTGCCAGTAGTATTGGCAGTGCCGGGGCCAACGTCCTGACTTTC. It specifies CASSIGSAGANVLTF.

The chain recombines TRBV7-8 with TRBJ2-5; the match to TRBD2 covers 9 bases. The V gene's germline CDR1 is SGHVS and CDR2 FQNEAQ. The V gene end was trimmed by 1 base and the J gene end by 6 bases; junction bases not matched to a gene: 6. This CDR3 comprises 15 residues. This CDR3 reads CASSLVAGEGKTQYF. CDR3 bases: TGTGCCAGCAGCTTAGTAGCGGGAGAGGGGAAGACCCAGTACTTC.

The chain uses TRBV9 and TRBJ2-7; D possibly corresponds to TRBD1 (6 bases). Germline values: CDR1 SGDLS, CDR2 YYNGEE. The V end was cut by 5 bases, the J end by 7 bases, with 19 bases between. The CDR3 length is 14 residues. The chain's CDR3 is CASRKGGPEAEQYF. The CDR3 nucleotides read TGTGCCAGCAGAAAAGGGGGACCCGAGGCGGAGCAGTACTTC.

The chain couples TRBV28 to TRBJ2-5; D ambiguous. This CDR3 is 11 amino acids long. Per the germline V gene, CDR1 is MDHEN and CDR2 is SYDVKM. Trimming cost V 1 base and J 5 bases, with 2 bases left between them. The CDR3 DNA reads as TGTGCCAGCAGTTTATTGGAGACCCAGTACTTC. It translates to CASSLLETQYF.

This clone was detected only once. This rearrangement joins TRBV19 to TRBJ1-5; unclear D gene. The germline V gene encodes CDR1 LNHDA and CDR2 SQIVND (reference sequence). The CDR3 runs 17 residues. Trimming pared 2 bases from V and 1 base from J, leaving 15 bases between. CDR3 DNA sequence: TGTGCCAGTAGTATAAAAGATGGCGGCGTAAGCAATCAGCCCCAGCATTTT. Its translation: CASSIKDGGVSNQPQHF.

The genes are TRBV20-1 and TRBJ2-3; tentative D call: TRBD2 (7 bases). Per the germline V gene, CDR1 is DFQATT and CDR2 is SNEGSKA (reference sequence). The CDR3 runs 11 residues. V lost 3 bases, J lost 9 bases, and 10 bases lay in between. DNA of the CDR3: TGCAGTGCTAGCGGGGGGCCAACGCAGTATTTT. It encodes CSASGGPTQYF.

The chain employs TRBV6-1 and TRBJ1-2; the D gene is possibly TRBD1 (5 bases). Germline V gene sequence: CDR1 MNHNS, CDR2 SASEGT. CDR3 length equals 16 residues. Between the trimmed V and J ends, which lost 2 bases and 5 bases, there was a span of 18 bases. The CDR3 DNA sequence: TGTGCCAGCAGTGAATATGGGGGAGGGGCCAATTATGGCTACACCTTC. As protein: CASSEYGGGANYGYTF.

This chain connects TRBV28 to TRBJ2-7; weak D call: TRBD1 (5 bases). Trimming removed 5 bases at V and 4 bases at J, with 21 bases between. This CDR3 has 16 residues. Per germline, CDR1 MDHEN and CDR2 SYDVKM. CDR3 amino acids: CASSPRTYWPQYEQYF. Here the CDR3 DNA reads TGTGCCAGCAGTCCCCGGACATATTGGCCTCAATACGAGCAGTACTTC.

The chain is built from TRBV28 and TRBJ1-5; D may be TRBD1 (5 bases). This CDR3 is built from 16 residues. CDR1 and CDR2 from the germline V gene are MDHEN and SYDVKM. Between the trimmed V and J ends, which lost 3 bases and 4 bases, there was a span of 16 bases. The CDR3 sequence is CASSLGTQGRNQPQHF. CDR3 DNA: TGTGCCAGCAGTTTGGGGACCCAGGGAAGAAATCAGCCCCAGCATTTT.

The chain recombines TRBV19 with TRBJ2-3; D remains ambiguous. The ends were cut back, 6 bases at V and 2 bases at J, with 15 bases in the middle. The CDR3 contains 15 residues. Germline loops: CDR1 LNHDA, CDR2 SQIVND (reference sequence). The CDR3 region has the DNA TGTGCCAGTAGGCGGACGGCCGGAGCCACAGATACGCAGTATTTT. It specifies CASRRTAGATDTQYF.

V and J are TRBV19 and TRBJ2-3; D uncertain. The V end lost 3 bases, the J end lost 3 bases, and 13 bases lay between the germline ends. Germline values: CDR1 LNHDA, CDR2 SQIVND (reference sequence). The CDR3 extends over 15 amino acids. CDR3 bases: TGTGCCAGTAGTATGGGGTACTGGGGAACAGATACGCAGTATTTT. It specifies CASSMGYWGTDTQYF.

V is TRBV5-8 and J is TRBJ2-3; no clear D gene. The CDR3 spans 15 residues. The V gene lost 0 bases and the J gene lost 0 bases, with 8 bases spanning the gap. Per germline, CDR1 SGHTS and CDR2 YDEGEE. CDR3 sequence (DNA): TGTGCCAGCAGCTTGGATCCCCTTAGCACAGATACGCAGTATTTT. Translated: CASSLDPLSTDTQYF.